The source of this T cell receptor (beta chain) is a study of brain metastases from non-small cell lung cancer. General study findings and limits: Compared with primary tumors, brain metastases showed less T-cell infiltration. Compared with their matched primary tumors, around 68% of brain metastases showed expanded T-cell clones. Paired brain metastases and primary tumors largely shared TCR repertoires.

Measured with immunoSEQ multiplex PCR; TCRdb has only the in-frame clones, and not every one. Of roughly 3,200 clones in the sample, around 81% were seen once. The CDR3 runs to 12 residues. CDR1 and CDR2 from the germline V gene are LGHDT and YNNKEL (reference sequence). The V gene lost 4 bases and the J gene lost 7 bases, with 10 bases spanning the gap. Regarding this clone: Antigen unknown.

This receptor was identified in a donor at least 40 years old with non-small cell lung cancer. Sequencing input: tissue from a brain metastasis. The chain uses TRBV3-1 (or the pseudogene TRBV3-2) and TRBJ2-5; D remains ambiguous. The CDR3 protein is CASSPSWGTQYF. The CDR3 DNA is TGTGCCAGCAGCCCGTCGTGGGGGACCCAGTACTTC.